This TCR beta chain derives from a study of blood T cell repertoires in COVID-19. This clone has a single count. Trimming cost V 3 bases and J 6 bases, with 11 bases left between them. The CDR3 has 14 amino acids. CDR1 and CDR2 (germline): SGHTA, FQGNSA. Data came from immunoSEQ multiplex PCR; TCRdb stores just in-frame clones and leaves some out. The sample has 150,000 to 200,000 clones, 82% seen once. The receptor was derived from a woman aged 60 to 75 with acute COVID-19. This rearrangement joins TRBV7-2 to TRBJ2-2; D unclear. Specimen: PBMCs or T cells enriched from blood (not recorded which). This chain's CDR3 is CASSFSSRSGELFF. In DNA form, the CDR3 reads TGTGCCAGCAGCTTTTCCTCCAGGTCCGGGGAGCTGTTTTTT.